A selection of T cell receptor beta chains follows, all from one sample in a study of human T cells and chemical hapten exposure. MiXCR, applied by TCRdb to the RACE reads, yields one record per CDR3 protein. Among around 110,000 distinct CDR3 sequences, roughly 12% were seen once, and the ten largest hold 1.6%. The specimen comprised whole blood, sampled in connection with sensitization to the hapten diphenylcyclopropenone (DPC). The origin of the receptors is a woman aged 45-60 years with alopecia areata. Some clones in this sample may be carry-over from other donors' samples. CDR3s include the opening cysteine and the closing phenylalanine or tryptophan. Each record gives: CDR3 protein, CDR3 DNA, V gene, clone size, CDR3 length, J gene, D gene. D genes are given only for firm matches. Size tells how often a clone was seen (once, few, many) or the class of an expanded clone, and some rows leave it out.

CASSIWERDSEAFF,TGTGCCAGTAGTATCTGGGAAAGAGACAGTGAAGCTTTCTTT,TRBV19,few,14,TRBJ1-1,.
CASRTSTGGTEAFF,TGTGCCAGCAGAACATCGACTGGGGGCACTGAAGCTTTCTTT,TRBV6-5,many,14,TRBJ1-1,.
CASSQRPGGGPATNEKLFF,TGTGCCAGCAGCCAACGGCCAGGGGGAGGGCCTGCAACTAATGAAAAACTGTTTTTT,TRBV14,.,19,TRBJ1-4,TRBD1
CATGGSSGNTIYF,TGTGCCACGGGGGGGAGCTCTGGAAACACCATATATTTT,TRBV6-5,.,13,TRBJ1-3,.
CSVSTTGNEKLFF,TGCAGCGTCTCCACGACAGGGAATGAAAAACTGTTTTTT,TRBV29-1,.,13,TRBJ1-4,TRBD1
CASSYKLGEAFF,TGTGCCAGCAGTTACAAGCTCGGGGAAGCTTTCTTT,TRBV28,.,12,TRBJ1-1,.
CASSRTPGTEFEKLFF,TGCGCCAGCAGCAGAACTCCCGGGACAGAGTTCGAAAAACTGTTTTTT,TRBV5-1,few,16,TRBJ1-4,TRBD1
CASTGQVGLYEQYF,TGTGCCAGCACCGGACAGGTGGGCCTCTACGAGCAGTACTTC,TRBV6-5,.,14,TRBJ2-7,TRBD1
CASSPYSTDEQYF,TGTGCCAGCTCACCATACAGTACCGACGAGCAGTACTTC,TRBV18,.,13,TRBJ2-7,.
CASSLAPGLAAYNEQFF,TGTGCCAGCAGCTTAGCTCCGGGACTAGCCGCCTACAATGAGCAGTTCTTC,TRBV7-8,few,17,TRBJ2-1,TRBD2
CASSPGEGTEQYF,TGTGCCAGCTCACCGGGGGAGGGGACCGAGCAGTACTTC,TRBV18,few,13,TRBJ2-7,TRBD2
CASSPSFAGVDTQYF,TGCGCCAGCAGCCCTTCCTTCGCGGGGGTAGATACGCAGTATTTT,TRBV4-3,many,15,TRBJ2-3,TRBD2
CSAQDGFLGLNTEAFF,TGCAGCGCCCAAGACGGGTTCCTGGGTCTGAACACTGAAGCTTTCTTT,TRBV29-1,few,16,TRBJ1-1,.
CASSFPRISSLFF,TGTGCCAGCAGCTTCCCCAGAATTAGCAGTCTGTTCTTC,TRBV11-2,few,13,TRBJ2-1,.
CASSSGAAGYTF,TGTGCCAGCAGTTCAGGGGCCGCGGGCTACACCTTC,TRBV27,few,12,TRBJ1-2,.
CASSGTGSSGNTIYF,TGCGCCAGCAGCGGGACAGGGTCAAGCGGAAACACCATATATTTT,TRBV4-1,many,15,TRBJ1-3,TRBD1
CASSEGVGREQFF,TGTGCCAGCAGTGAGGGCGTCGGACGTGAGCAGTTCTTC,TRBV2,.,13,TRBJ2-1,.
CASSLTGTGFNEQFF,TGTGCCAGCAGCCTTACCGGGACAGGGTTCAATGAGCAGTTCTTC,TRBV12-3/TRBV12-4,.,15,TRBJ2-1,TRBD1
CASSQDFQRGFVYEQFF,TGTGCCAGCAGCCAAGATTTTCAGCGGGGGTTTGTCTATGAGCAGTTCTTC,TRBV4-2,.,17,TRBJ2-1,TRBD2
CASTLGEYTDTQYF,TGTGCCAGCACCCTGGGGGAATACACAGATACGCAGTATTTT,TRBV12-3/TRBV12-4,few,14,TRBJ2-3,.
CAIGHDDQPQHF,TGTGCCATCGGACACGATGATCAGCCCCAGCATTTT,TRBV10-3,.,12,TRBJ1-5,.
CASSQDFVRGHEQYF,TGTGCCAGCAGCCAAGATTTCGTTCGGGGCCACGAGCAGTACTTC,TRBV3-1,few,15,TRBJ2-7,.
CASQLDGQETQYF,TGTGCCAGCCAACTGGACGGACAAGAGACCCAGTACTTC,TRBV12-3/TRBV12-4,.,13,TRBJ2-5,.
CASRTPPGQGLDTQYF,TGTGCCAGCAGGACACCACCGGGACAGGGGCTAGATACGCAGTATTTT,TRBV28,few,16,TRBJ2-3,TRBD1
CASRIDSNQPQHF,TGTGCCAGCAGAATCGACAGCAATCAGCCCCAGCATTTT,TRBV6-6,few,13,TRBJ1-5,.
CASSLGELDTQYF,TGTGCCAGCAGTTTGGGGGAGCTAGATACGCAGTATTTT,TRBV28,.,13,TRBJ2-3,.
CASSNRQGFGHSPLHF,TGTGCCAGCAGCAACCGACAGGGATTCGGACATTCACCCCTCCACTTT,TRBV21-1,.,16,TRBJ1-6,.
CASSNEGISTDTQYF,TGTGCCAGCAGTAACGAGGGGATAAGCACAGATACGCAGTATTTT,TRBV6-6,few,15,TRBJ2-3,.
CSARAAGGAGNTIYF,TGCAGTGCTAGAGCTGCAGGGGGAGCTGGAAACACCATATATTTT,TRBV20-1,.,15,TRBJ1-3,TRBD1
CASSQEPRGRVQTQYF,TGCGCCAGCAGCCAAGAACCCCGGGGCAGGGTTCAGACCCAGTACTTC,TRBV4-1,.,16,TRBJ2-5,.
CASSLAREQNNEQFF,TGTGCCAGCAGCTTAGCTCGGGAACAGAACAATGAGCAGTTCTTC,TRBV7-9,few,15,TRBJ2-1,.